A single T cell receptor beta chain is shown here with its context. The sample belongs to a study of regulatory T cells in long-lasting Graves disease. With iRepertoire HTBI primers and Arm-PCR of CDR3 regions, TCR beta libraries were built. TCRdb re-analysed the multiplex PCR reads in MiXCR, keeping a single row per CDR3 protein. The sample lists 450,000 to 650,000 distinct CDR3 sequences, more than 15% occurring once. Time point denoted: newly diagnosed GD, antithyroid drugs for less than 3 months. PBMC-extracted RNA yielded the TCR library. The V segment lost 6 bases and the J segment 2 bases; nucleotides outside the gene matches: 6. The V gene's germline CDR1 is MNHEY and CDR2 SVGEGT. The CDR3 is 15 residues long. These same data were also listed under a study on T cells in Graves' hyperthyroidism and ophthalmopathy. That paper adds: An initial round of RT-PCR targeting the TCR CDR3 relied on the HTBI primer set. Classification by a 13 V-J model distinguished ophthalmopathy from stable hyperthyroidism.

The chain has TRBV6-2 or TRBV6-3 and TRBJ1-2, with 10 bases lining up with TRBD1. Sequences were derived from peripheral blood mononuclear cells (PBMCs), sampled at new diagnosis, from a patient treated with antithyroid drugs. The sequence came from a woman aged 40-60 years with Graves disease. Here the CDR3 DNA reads TGTGCCAGCAGCCAGGGGACAGGGGCGAACTATGGCTACACCTTC. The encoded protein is CASSQGTGANYGYTF.